The 6 T cell receptor beta chains below come from one sample, sequenced in a study of PD-1 blockade in classical Hodgkin lymphoma. Profiled with immunoSEQ multiplex PCR; TCRdb holds only in-frame clones, not every one. This sample carries 40,000 to 45,000 clones, about 71% of them seen once, and the ten largest clones take 3% to 3.5%. All patients relapsed after autologous stem cell transplantation, and brentuximab vedotin exposure varied. This specimen was peripheral blood mononuclear cells (PBMCs), taken at baseline. These receptor sequences come from a human donor with classical Hodgkin lymphoma.

The gene calls are TRBV7-2 and TRBJ1-2; maybe TRBD1 (5 bases). The V and J ends lost 5 bases and 0 bases respectively, with 16 bases between them. The germline V gene encodes CDR1 SGHTA and CDR2 FQGNSA. CDR3 size: 16 residues. The DNA of the CDR3 is TGTGCCAGCAGCCAAGTGCAGGGAGGAGCTAACTATGGCTACACCTTC. It translates to CASSQVQGGANYGYTF. Together with reference TRBV7-2 and TRBJ1-2, the CDR3 gives the full variable domain: GAGVSQSPSNKVTEKGKDVELRCDPISGHTALYWYRQSLGQGLEFLIYFQGNSAPDKSGLPSDRFSAERTGGSVSTLTIQRTQQEDSAVYLCASSQVQGGANYGYTFGSGTRLTVV.

The chain couples TRBV6-5 to TRBJ1-2, with 7 bases identical to TRBD1. Germline trimming cut 5 bases from V and 1 base from J; bases unmatched to any gene: 7. The CDR3 spans 15 residues. Germline V CDR1 and CDR2: MNHEY, SVGAGI. The DNA for the CDR3 is TGTGCCAGCAGTACCGTCCGGGACAGTAACTATGGCTACACCTTC. This gives the protein CASSTVRDSNYGYTF.

This clone was detected only a few times. The J gene is TRBJ1-2, the V gene TRBV21-1; the table's D call, TRBD1, has no DNA check behind it. TRBV21-1 is noted as a pseudogene. The CDR3 sequence is 8 residues long. This CDR3 reads CATQGVSF. The CDR3, as DNA: TGTGCCACACAGGGTGTCTCCTTC.

This chain uses TRBV13 with TRBJ1-1; 7 nucleotides agree with TRBD1. There are 15 residues in the CDR3. Trimming at V came to 1 base and at J to 2 bases, leaving 4 bases not matched to a gene. The germline V gene has CDR1 PRHDT and CDR2 FYEKMQ (reference sequence). CDR3 amino acids: CASSLVGTANTEAFF. CDR3 nucleotide sequence: TGTGCCAGCAGCTTAGTCGGGACAGCCAACACTGAAGCTTTCTTT.

The CDR3 DNA sequence: TGTGCCAGCTCACCAAGTGATTTACCGGGAGTCAATTCCTACGAGCAGTACTTC. This encodes CASSPSDLPGVNSYEQYF. V usage is TRBV18 and J usage is TRBJ2-7, with D perhaps matching TRBD2 (6 bases). With 2 bases removed from V and 1 base from J, the gap between germline ends came to 21 bases. Germline assignment: CDR1 KGHSH and CDR2 LQKENI. The CDR3 length is 18 residues.

This rearrangement joins TRBV6-1 to TRBJ2-7, with D unclear. Germline values: CDR1 MNHNS, CDR2 SASEGT. The CDR3 spans 13 residues. With 2 bases removed from V and 0 bases from J, the gap between germline ends came to 5 bases. The CDR3 DNA sequence: TGTGCCAGCAGTGAACAGCTCTCCTACGAGCAGTACTTC. It yields the protein CASSEQLSYEQYF.